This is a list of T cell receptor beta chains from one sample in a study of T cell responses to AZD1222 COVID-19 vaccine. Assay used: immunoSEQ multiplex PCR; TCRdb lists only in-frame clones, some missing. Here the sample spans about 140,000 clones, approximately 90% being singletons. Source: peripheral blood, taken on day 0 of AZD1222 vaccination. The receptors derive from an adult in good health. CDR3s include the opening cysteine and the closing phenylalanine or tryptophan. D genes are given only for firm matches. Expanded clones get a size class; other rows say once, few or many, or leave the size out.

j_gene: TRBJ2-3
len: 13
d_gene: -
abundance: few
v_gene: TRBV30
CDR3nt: TGTGCCTGGAGTTTAACGCAGCGGGATACGCAGTATTTT
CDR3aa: CAWSLTQRDTQYF

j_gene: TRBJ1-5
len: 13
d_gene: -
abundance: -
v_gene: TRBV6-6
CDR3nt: TGTGCCAGCAGGCAGACAGATAATCAGCCCCAGCATTTT
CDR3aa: CASRQTDNQPQHF

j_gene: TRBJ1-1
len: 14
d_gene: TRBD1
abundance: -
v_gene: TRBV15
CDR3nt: TGTGCCACCAGCACCGGACAGGGTTGGATTGAAGCTTTCTTT
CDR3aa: CATSTGQGWIEAFF

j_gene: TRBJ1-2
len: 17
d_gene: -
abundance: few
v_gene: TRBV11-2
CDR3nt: TGTGCCAGCAGCTCTGACTCGGTGCTCACTGAATCCTATGGCTACACCTTC
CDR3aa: CASSSDSVLTESYGYTF

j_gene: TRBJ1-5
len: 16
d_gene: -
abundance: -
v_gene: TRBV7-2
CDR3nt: TGTGCCAGCAGCTTAGTGGGGGGCGGAGGCAATCAGCCCCAGCATTTT
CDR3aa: CASSLVGGGGNQPQHF

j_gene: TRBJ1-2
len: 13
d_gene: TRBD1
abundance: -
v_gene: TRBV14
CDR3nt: TGTGCCAGCAGCAGACAGGGAGTTTATGGCTACACCTTC
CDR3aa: CASSRQGVYGYTF

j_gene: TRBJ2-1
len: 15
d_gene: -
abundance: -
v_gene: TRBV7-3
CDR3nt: TGTGCCAGCAGCGTAAAGCGGGTACCCTACAATGAGCAGTTCTTC
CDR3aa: CASSVKRVPYNEQFF

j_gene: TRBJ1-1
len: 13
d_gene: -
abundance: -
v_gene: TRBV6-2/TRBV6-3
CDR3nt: TGTGCCAGCAGCCCCGCGGGGGTGTCTGAAGCTTTCTTT
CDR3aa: CASSPAGVSEAFF

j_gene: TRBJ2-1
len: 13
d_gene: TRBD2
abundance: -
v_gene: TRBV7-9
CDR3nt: TGTGCCAGCAGCGGCCCTAGCGGGCCTGAGCAGTTCTTC
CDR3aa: CASSGPSGPEQFF

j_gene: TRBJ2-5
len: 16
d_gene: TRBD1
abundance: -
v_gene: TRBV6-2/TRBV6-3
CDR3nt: TGTGCCAGCAGTTACGGACAGGGGCTAGGAGGAGAGACCCAGTACTTC
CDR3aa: CASSYGQGLGGETQYF

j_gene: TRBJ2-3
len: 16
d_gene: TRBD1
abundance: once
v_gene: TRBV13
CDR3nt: TGTGCCAGCAGCTTAGGCGGTACAGGGGGCACAGATACGCAGTATTTT
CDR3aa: CASSLGGTGGTDTQYF

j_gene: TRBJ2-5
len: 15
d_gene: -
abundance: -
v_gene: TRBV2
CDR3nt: TGTGCCAGCAGTGAGGGGCCAGCTCCCCAAGAGACCCAGTACTTC
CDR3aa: CASSEGPAPQETQYF

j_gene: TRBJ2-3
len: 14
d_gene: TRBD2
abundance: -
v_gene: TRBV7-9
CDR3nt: TGTGCCAGCAGCTTGGGACTAGCTAAAGATACGCAGTATTTT
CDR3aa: CASSLGLAKDTQYF

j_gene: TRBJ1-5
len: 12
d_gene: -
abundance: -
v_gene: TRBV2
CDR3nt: TGTGCCAGCATGAGTCAGTATGGCGTTGTGGGATTT
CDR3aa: CASMSQYGVVGF

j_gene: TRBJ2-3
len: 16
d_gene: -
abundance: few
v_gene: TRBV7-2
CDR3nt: TGTGCCAGCAGCCTGCTCTCGGCAATGGGCACAGATACGCAGTATTTT
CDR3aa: CASSLLSAMGTDTQYF

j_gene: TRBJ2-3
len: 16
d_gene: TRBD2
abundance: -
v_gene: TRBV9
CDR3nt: TGTGCCAGCAGCGTAGTTGGCGGGGGAGAGGCAGATACGCAGTATTTT
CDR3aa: CASSVVGGGEADTQYF

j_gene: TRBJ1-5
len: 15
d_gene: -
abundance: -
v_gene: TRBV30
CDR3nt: TGTGCCTGGAGTATTCGTGGCAGGCTCAATCAGCCCCAGCATTTT
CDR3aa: CAWSIRGRLNQPQHF

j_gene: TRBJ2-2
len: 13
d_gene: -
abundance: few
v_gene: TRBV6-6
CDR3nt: TGTGCCAGCAGTTACTCCAATGTCAGGGAGCTGTTTTTT
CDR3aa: CASSYSNVRELFF

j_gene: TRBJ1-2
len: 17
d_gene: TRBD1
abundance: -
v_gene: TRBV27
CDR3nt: TGTGCCAGCAGTTTATCGCTAAGGGGGGAGACAGGGAAAGGCTACACCTTC
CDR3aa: CASSLSLRGETGKGYTF

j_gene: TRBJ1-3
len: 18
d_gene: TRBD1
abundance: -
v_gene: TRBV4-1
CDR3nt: TGCGCCAGCAGCCCGGTCATGCTGACAGGGCGGTCTGGAAACACCATATATTTT
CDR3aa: CASSPVMLTGRSGNTIYF

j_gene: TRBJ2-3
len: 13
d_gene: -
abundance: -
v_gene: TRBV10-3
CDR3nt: TGTGCCATCAGTGAGTACAGGACAGATACGCAGTATTTT
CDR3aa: CAISEYRTDTQYF

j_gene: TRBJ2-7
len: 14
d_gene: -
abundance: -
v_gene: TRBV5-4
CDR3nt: TGTGCCAGCAGCTCCGGGACCACCTTCTACGAGCAGTACTTC
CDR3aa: CASSSGTTFYEQYF

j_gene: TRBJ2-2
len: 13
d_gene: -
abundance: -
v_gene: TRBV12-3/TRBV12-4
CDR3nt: TGTGCCAGCAGTTTTGGGGCCACCGGGGAGCTGTTTTTT
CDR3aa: CASSFGATGELFF

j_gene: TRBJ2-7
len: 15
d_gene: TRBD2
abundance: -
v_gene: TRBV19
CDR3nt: TGTGCCAGTAGTCCCGCGGGAGGGCCCCCCTACGAGCAGTACTTC
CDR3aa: CASSPAGGPPYEQYF

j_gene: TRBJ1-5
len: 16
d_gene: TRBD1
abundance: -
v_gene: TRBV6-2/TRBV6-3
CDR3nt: TGTGCCAGCAGTTCCCGGACAGGGGGCGCCAATCAGCCCCAGCATTTT
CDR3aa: CASSSRTGGANQPQHF

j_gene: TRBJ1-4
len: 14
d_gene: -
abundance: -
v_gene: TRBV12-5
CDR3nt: TGTGCTAGTGGATCCGGACAGACTAATGAAAAACTGTTTTTT
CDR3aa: CASGSGQTNEKLFF

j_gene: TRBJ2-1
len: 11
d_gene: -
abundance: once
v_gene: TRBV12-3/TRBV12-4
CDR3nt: TGTGCCAGCAGTCTATACAATGAGCAGTTCTTC
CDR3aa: CASSLYNEQFF

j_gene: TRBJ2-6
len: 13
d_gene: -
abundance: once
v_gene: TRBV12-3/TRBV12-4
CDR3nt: TGTGCCAGCAAACTTTTTGGGGCCAACGTCCTGACTTTC
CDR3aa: CASKLFGANVLTF

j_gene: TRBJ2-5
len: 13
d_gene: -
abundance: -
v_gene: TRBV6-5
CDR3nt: TGTGCCAGCAGTTACACGGAGGGAGAGACCCAGTACTTC
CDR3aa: CASSYTEGETQYF

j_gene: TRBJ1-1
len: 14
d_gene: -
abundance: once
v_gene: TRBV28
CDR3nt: TGTGCCAGCAGTTTAGACAGGAGGAACACTGAAGCTTTCTTT
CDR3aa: CASSLDRRNTEAFF

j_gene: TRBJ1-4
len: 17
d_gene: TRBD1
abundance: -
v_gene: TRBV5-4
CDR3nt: TGTGCCAGCAGCAGGGGGCAGGGTTCAGGAACTAATGAAAAACTGTTTTTT
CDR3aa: CASSRGQGSGTNEKLFF

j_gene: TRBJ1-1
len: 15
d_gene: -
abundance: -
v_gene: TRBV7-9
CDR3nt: TGTGCCAGCAGCTTCAGGCGGCCACCCGACACTGAAGCTTTCTTT
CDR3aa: CASSFRRPPDTEAFF

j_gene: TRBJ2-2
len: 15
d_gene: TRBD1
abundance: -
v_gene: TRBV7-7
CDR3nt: TGTGCCAGCAGCTTAGGGGACAGTAACACCGGGGAGCTGTTTTTT
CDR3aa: CASSLGDSNTGELFF

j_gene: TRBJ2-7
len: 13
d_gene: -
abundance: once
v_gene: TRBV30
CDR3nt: TGTGCCTCGGGCCGGGCAGCTACCTACGAGCAGTACTTC
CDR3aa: CASGRAATYEQYF

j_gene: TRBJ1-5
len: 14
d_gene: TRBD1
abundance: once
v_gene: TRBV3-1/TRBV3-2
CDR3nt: TGTGCCAGCAGTCGGACAGGGTCCAATCAGCCCCAGCATTTT
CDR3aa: CASSRTGSNQPQHF

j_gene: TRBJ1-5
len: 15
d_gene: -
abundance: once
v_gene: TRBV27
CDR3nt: TGTGCCAGCAGTTTTGGGCAGGACAGCAATCAGCCCCAGCATTTT
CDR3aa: CASSFGQDSNQPQHF

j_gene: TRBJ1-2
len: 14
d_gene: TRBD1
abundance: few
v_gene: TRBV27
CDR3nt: TGTGCCAGCAGTCCCCCGACAGGGTTGGGGGGCTACACCTTC
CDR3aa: CASSPPTGLGGYTF

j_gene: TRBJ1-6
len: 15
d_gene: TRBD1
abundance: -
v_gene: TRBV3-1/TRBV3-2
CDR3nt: TGTGCCAGCAGCCGAGAGGGGGCTTCGGATTCACCCCTCCACTTT
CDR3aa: CASSREGASDSPLHF

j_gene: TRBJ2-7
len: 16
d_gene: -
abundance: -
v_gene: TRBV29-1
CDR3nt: TGCAGCGTTCAGTCAACGGGACGGTCGAGCTCCTACGAGCAGTACTTC
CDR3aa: CSVQSTGRSSSYEQYF

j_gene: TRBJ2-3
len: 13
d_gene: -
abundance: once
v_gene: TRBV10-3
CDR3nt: TGTGCCATCAGTGGGGGGAGGACAGATACGCAGTATTTT
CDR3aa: CAISGGRTDTQYF

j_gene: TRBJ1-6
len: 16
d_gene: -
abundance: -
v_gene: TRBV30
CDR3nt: TGTGCCTGGAGTCCCCTCCTTGGGCGGCCCAATTCACCCCTCCACTTT
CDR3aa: CAWSPLLGRPNSPLHF

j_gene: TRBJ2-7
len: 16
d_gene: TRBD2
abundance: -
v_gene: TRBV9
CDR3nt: TGTGCCAGCAGCCGTAGGAGTAGCGGGGGCTCCTACGAGCAGTACTTC
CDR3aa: CASSRRSSGGSYEQYF

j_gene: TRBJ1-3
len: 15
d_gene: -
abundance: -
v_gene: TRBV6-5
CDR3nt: TGTGCCAGCAGTTTCACCGGGGGCTCTGGAAACACCATATATTTT
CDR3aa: CASSFTGGSGNTIYF

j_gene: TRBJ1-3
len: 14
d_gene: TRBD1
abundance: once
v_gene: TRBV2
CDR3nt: TGTGCCAGTGACAGGGGCCGCTCTGGAAACACCATATATTTT
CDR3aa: CASDRGRSGNTIYF

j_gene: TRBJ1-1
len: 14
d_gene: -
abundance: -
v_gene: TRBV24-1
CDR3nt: TGTGCCACCGACCTCAGGGTGGGGGACACTGAAGCTTTCTTT
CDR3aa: CATDLRVGDTEAFF